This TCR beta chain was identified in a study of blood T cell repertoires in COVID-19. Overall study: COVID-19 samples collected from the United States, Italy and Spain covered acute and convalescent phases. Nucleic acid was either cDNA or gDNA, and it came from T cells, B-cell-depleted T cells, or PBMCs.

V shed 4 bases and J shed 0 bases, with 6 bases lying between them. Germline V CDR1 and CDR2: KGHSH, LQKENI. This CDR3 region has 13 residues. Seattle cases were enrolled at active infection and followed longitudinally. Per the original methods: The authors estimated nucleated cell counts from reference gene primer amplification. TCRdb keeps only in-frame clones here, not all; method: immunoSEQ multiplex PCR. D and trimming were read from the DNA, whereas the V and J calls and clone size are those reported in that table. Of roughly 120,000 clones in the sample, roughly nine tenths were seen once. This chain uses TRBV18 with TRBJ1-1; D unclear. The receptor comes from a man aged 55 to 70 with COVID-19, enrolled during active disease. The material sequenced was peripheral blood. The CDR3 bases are TGTGCCAGCTCACGGCTGATGAACACTGAAGCTTTCTTT. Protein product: CASSRLMNTEAFF.